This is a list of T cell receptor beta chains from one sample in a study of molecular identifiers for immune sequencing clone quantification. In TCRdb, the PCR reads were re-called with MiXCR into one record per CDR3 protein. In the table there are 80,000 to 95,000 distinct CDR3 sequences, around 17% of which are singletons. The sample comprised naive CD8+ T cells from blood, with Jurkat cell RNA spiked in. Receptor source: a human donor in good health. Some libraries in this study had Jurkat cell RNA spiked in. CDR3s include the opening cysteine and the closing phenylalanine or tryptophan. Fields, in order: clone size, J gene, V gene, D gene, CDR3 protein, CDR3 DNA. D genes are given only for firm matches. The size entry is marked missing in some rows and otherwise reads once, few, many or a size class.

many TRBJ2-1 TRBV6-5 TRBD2 CASSVLAGSNEQFF TGTGCCAGCAGTGTACTAGCGGGGAGCAATGAGCAGTTCTTC
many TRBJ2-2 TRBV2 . CASRGLKSTGELFF TGTGCCAGCAGGGGGTTGAAGAGCACCGGGGAGCTGTTTTTT
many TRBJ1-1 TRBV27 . CASSFVAYTEAFF TGTGCCAGCAGTTTCGTAGCTTACACTGAAGCTTTCTTT
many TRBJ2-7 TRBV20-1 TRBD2 CSAASGLAGGVQYF TGCAGTGCTGCTTCGGGGCTAGCGGGGGGGGTGCAGTACTTC
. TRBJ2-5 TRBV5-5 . CASSLVRRAQETQYF TGTGCCAGCAGCTTGGTTAGGAGAGCCCAAGAGACCCAGTACTTC
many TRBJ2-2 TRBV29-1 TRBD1 CSVGTGETGELFF TGCAGCGTCGGGACAGGGGAAACCGGGGAGCTGTTTTTT
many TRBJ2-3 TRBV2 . CASRLRVDTQYF TGTGCCAGCAGGTTGCGGGTAGATACGCAGTATTTT
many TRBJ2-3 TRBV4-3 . CASSQDSPDTQYF TGCGCCAGCAGCCAAGATTCCCCAGATACGCAGTATTTT
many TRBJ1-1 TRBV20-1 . CSATDGMNTEAFF TGCAGTGCTACAGACGGTATGAACACTGAAGCTTTCTTT
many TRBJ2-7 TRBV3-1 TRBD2 CASSPLIAGADYEQYF TGTGCCAGCAGCCCGCTAATAGCGGGGGCGGACTACGAGCAGTACTTC
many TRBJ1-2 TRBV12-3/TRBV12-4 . CASSPLLGDGYTF TGTGCCAGCAGCCCTCTTTTGGGGGATGGCTACACCTTC
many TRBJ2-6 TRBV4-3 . CASSQDPDLSGANVLTF TGCGCCAGCAGCCAAGATCCAGACCTCTCTGGGGCCAACGTCCTGACTTTC
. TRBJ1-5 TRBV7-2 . CASSLDNSNQPRHF TGTGCCAGCAGCCTGGACAATAGCAATCAGCCCCGGCATTTT
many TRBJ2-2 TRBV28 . CASSYSFGGTVNTGELFF TGTGCCAGCAGTTACTCGTTCGGCGGGACGGTTAACACCGGGGAGCTGTTTTTT
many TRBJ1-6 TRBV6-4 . CASSDGFMGSPLHF TGTGCCAGCAGTGACGGGTTCATGGGATCACCCCTCCACTTT
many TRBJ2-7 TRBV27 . CASSPRATTYEQYF TGTGCCAGCAGTCCCAGGGCGACCACCTACGAGCAGTACTTC
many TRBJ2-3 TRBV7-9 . CASSPEPGPTDTQYF TGTGCCAGCAGCCCGGAGCCGGGACCCACAGATACGCAGTATTTT
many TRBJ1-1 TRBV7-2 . CASSLDAKSTPNTEAFF TGTGCCAGCAGCTTAGATGCAAAAAGCACACCGAACACTGAAGCTTTCTTT
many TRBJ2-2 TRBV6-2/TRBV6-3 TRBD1 CASSYFGQGGLNTGELFF TGTGCCAGCAGTTACTTCGGACAGGGGGGATTGAACACCGGGGAGCTGTTTTTT
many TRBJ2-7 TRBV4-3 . CASSQDTGPYEQYF TGCGCCAGCAGCCAAGACACAGGGCCCTACGAGCAGTACTTC
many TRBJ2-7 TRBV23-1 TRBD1 CASSREGGCEQYF TGCGCCAGCAGTCGGGAAGGGGGCTGCGAGCAGTACTTC
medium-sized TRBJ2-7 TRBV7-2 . CASSLGLEHSYEQYF TGTGCCAGCAGCCTGGGGCTCGAGCACTCCTACGAGCAGTACTTC
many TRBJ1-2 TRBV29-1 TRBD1 CSARDSYGYTF TGCAGCGCACGGGACAGCTATGGCTACACCTTC
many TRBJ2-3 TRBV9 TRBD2 CASSVGYGASGGTDTQYF TGTGCCAGCAGCGTGGGGTATGGGGCTAGCGGGGGCACAGATACGCAGTATTTT
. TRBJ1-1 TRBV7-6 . CASSLDMNTESFF TGTGCCAGCAGCTTAGATATGAACACTGAATCTTTCTTT
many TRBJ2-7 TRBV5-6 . CASSPGSGPYEQYF TGTGCCAGCAGCCCCGGTTCAGGGCCCTACGAGCAGTACTTC
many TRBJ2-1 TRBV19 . CASSILGGGNEQFF TGTGCCAGTAGTATTTTGGGAGGGGGTAATGAGCAGTTCTTC
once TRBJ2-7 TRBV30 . CAWPGGPF TGTGCCTGGCCGGGGGGCCCTTTC
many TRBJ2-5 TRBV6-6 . CASSYSDSDRGQETQYF TGTGCCAGCAGTTACTCCGACAGCGATCGGGGCCAAGAGACCCAGTACTTC
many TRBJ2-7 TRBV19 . CASSIAIGLGSYEQYF TGTGCCAGTAGTATAGCCATCGGGCTGGGATCCTACGAGCAGTACTTC
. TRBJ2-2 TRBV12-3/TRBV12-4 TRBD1 CASRRTGGGTGELFF TGTGCCAGCAGACGGACAGGGGGTGGTACCGGGGAGCTGTTTTTT
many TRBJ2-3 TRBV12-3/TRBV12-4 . CASSPRDSYTDTQYF TGTGCCAGCAGTCCCAGGGACTCATACACAGATACGCAGTATTTT
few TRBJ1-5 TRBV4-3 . CASSQDRDSNQPQHF TGCGCCAGCAGCCAAGACCGGGACAGCAATCAGCCCCAGCATTTT
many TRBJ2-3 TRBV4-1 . CASSQGYLADTQYF TGCGCCAGCAGCCAAGGCTATCTCGCAGATACGCAGTATTTT
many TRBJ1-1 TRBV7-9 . CASSLYGTEAFF TGTGCCAGCAGCTTATATGGCACTGAAGCTTTCTTT